This T cell receptor beta chain is from a study of blood T cells in healthy people across ages (dated by TCRdb to between 2014 and 2017). For the study in its entirety: In model experiments, template switching captured roughly one uniquely barcoded TCR beta cDNA molecule for every two T cells. To track age-related changes in TCR beta repertoire diversity, the study relied on deep sequencing normalized with unique cDNA molecular identifiers. Two additional independent replicas of 1 million unique cDNA reads from the same blood draw were analyzed for two donors (one aged 18 to 30 and one aged 80 or older). To avoid experimental bias, donors of different ages were spread randomly across the sequencing lanes. Donors were grouped into four age groups: young (average 16 years), middle-aged (39), aged (roughly 67) and long-lived (approximately 81).

In its sample, this clonotype was seen many times. This clone's antigen is unknown. No quality values exist for individual bases; no much larger clone is one base distant. As encoded in the germline V gene, CDR1 is SGHDN while CDR2 is FVKESK. Trimming at the junction amounts to 1 base on V and 4 bases on J, and the germline ends lie 5 bases apart. The CDR3 runs 13 amino acids, cysteine and phenylalanine included. Of all the DNA, just the CDR3 is kept, 39 bases in frame from base 1. The research as a whole found: Since profiling was done on bulk unsorted PBMCs, naive and antigen-experienced compartments could not be conclusively compared. As age increased, observed TCR beta diversity per million T cells dropped in a roughly linear way, and a significant reduction was already evident by age 40. There was a strong correlation between observed TCR beta diversity and the percentage of naive T cells measured by flow cytometry. The CMV infection status of donors was not known, potentially confounding age-related changes in expanded clonotypes. The long-lived group showed more naive CD4+ T cells, fewer expanded clones and increased TCR diversity than the aged group, suggesting age selection. Estimates of total diversity based on one million sequenced T cells were considered lower bounds and underestimates.

The library was made by 5' RACE. The listed sequencing device is Illumina HiSeq 2500. A second PCR of about 6 to 11 cycles was performed with a sample-barcoded 5' primer and a J-beta primer mix. A unique molecular identifier was introduced onto each TCR beta cDNA molecule by a template-switch 5' adaptor carrying 12 random nucleotides. At least 2.5 million CDR3-containing paired-end reads were obtained from each sample. First-strand cDNA was synthesized from all RNA with the Mint cDNA synthesis kit, primed by a TRBC-specific oligonucleotide. Following uracil-DNA glycosylase treatment, all cDNA underwent a first 18-cycle PCR with the universal primers M1SS and BC2_uni_R. The original methods were these. Each sample was normalized by randomly selecting 1 million high-quality reads, each carrying a distinct molecular identifier. Instead of being binned into consensus sequences, reads that shared molecular identifiers were thrown out. MiTCR, with a Q25 quality threshold and the strictest error-elimination algorithm, was used for CDR3 identification, clonotype clustering and error correction. Lower-bound total TCR beta diversity was estimated with a nonparametric unseen species model using Euler transformation. TCRdb reprocessing: public reads trimmed at Q25 with fastp, clones called with MiXCR, in-frame beta chains kept. All rows with the same CDR3 protein become a single entry with the most common DNA and genes. TCRdb's processing, not the authors' own work, is the source of the V and J calls. This sample gives hundreds of thousands of distinct CDR3 sequences in total; approximately 31% of them show up just once. The ten largest make up 15% of the sample.

Systemically healthy Caucasian individuals from Russia, 35 to 50 in total and aged about 6 to 95 years, were included as donors. Approximately 9.3 milliliters of peripheral blood were collected from each donor into EDTA-treated Vacutainer tubes. Ficoll-Paque density-gradient centrifugation was used to isolate PBMCs, with at least 7 million per sample. Total RNA, at least 6 micrograms per sample, was extracted from PBMCs with Trizol reagent. For every donor, an aliquot of PBMCs went through flow cytometry to measure the percentages of naive CD45RAhigh/CD27high T cells. The chain employs TRBV14 and TRBJ1-5, with the D gene not confidently named. Sequencing was carried out using blood. The sequence derives from a woman of 80 years or more in good health. Donor details come from another sample of the same person, matched by shared clones. The CDR3 protein sequence reads: CASSQGTNQPQHF. The DNA reads TGTGCCAGCAGCCAAGGAACGAATCAGCCCCAGCATTTT.